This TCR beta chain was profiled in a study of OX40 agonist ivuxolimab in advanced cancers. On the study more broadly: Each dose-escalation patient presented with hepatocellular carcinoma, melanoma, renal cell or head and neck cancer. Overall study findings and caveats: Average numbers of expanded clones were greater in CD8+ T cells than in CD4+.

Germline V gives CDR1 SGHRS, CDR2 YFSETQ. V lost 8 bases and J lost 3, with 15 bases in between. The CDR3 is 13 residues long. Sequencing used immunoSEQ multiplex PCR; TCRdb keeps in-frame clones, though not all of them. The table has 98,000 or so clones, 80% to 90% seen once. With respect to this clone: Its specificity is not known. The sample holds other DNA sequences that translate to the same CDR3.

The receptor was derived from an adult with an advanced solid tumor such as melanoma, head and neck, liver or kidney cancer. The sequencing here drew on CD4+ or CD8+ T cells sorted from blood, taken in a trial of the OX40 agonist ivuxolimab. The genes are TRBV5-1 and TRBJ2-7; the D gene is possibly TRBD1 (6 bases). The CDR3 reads CASQRDTYYEQYF. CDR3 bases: TGCGCCAGTCAAAGGGACACATACTACGAGCAGTACTTC.